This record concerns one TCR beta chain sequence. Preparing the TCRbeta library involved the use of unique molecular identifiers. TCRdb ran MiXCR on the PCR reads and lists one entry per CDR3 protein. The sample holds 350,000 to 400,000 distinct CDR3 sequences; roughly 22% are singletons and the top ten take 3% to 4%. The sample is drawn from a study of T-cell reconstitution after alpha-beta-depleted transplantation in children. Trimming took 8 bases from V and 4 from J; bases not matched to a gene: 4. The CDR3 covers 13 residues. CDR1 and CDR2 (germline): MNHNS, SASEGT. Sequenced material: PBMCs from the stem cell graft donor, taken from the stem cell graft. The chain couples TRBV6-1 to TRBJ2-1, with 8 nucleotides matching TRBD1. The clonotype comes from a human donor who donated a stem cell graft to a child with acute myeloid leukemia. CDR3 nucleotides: TGTGCCAGCGAGGGACAGGAGTACAATGAGCAGTTCTTC. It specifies CASEGQEYNEQFF.